This T cell receptor beta chain was sequenced during a study of blood T cell repertoires in COVID-19. V dropped 3 bases and J dropped 5; count of bases not matched to a gene: 16. From germline, CDR1 is LNHDA and CDR2 SQIVND (reference sequence). The CDR3 has 18 amino acids. Some clones are missing from TCRdb's copy, which holds only in-frame ones; the method was immunoSEQ multiplex PCR. The table shows tens of thousands of clones, with more than 75% occurring only once. The chain carries TRBV19 and TRBJ2-7, with TRBD1 identical over 10 bases. The sample consisted of peripheral blood. The receptor comes from a human donor in a cohort sampled during active COVID-19. CDR3 nucleotide sequence: TGTGCCAGTAGTATCGGGCGACAGGGGGCAGCTAGAGGCCACGAGCAGTACTTC. It translates to CASSIGRQGAARGHEQYF.